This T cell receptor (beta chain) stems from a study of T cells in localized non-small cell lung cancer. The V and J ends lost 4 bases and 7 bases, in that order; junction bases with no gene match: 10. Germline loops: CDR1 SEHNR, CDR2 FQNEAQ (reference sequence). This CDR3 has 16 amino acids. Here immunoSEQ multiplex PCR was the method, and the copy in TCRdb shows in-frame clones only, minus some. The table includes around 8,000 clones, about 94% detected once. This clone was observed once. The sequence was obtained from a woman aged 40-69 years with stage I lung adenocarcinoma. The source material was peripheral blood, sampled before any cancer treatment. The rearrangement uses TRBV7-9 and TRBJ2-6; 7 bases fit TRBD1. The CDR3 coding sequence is TGTGCCAGCAGCTCACAGGGGATCACGGGAGCCAACGTCCTGACTTTC. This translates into CASSSQGITGANVLTF. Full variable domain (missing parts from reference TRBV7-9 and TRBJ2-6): DTGVSQNPRHKITKRGQNVTFRCDPISEHNRLYWYRQTLGQGPEFLTYFQNEAQLEKSRLLSDRFSAERPKGSFSTLEIQRTEQGDSAMYLCASSSQGITGANVLTFGAGSRLTVL.